These 13 T cell receptor beta chains share one sample of origin, sequenced in a study of cytomegalovirus exposure and HLA in healthy donors. It was with 60 Vbeta and 13 Jbeta primers that the PCR ran. The assay was immunoSEQ multiplex PCR, and TCRdb's table has in-frame clones only and misses some. The sample shows some 130,000 clones, 80% of them seen only once. The specimen sequenced was PBMCs. These receptors all stem from a male donor in good health and CMV-seronegative.

This chain connects TRBV28 to TRBJ2-7; 8 nucleotides align to TRBD2. This CDR3 has 17 residues. V was pared by 7 bases and J by 0 bases, with 14 bases of the junction left unmatched. Germline assignment: CDR1 MDHEN and CDR2 SYDVKM. The CDR3, as DNA: TGTGCCAGCACGAAGTCAGCGGGGGTCATGAACTCCTACGAGCAGTACTTC. Residues: CASTKSAGVMNSYEQYF.

V usage is TRBV9 and J usage is TRBJ2-7, with 8 bases fitting TRBD1. In germline, CDR1 is SGDLS, CDR2 YYNGEE. This CDR3 region has 15 residues. V trimming: 3 bases; J trimming: 3 bases; junction bases outside the gene matches: 8. This CDR3 reads CASSAGQAQIYEQYF. CDR3 nucleotides: TGTGCCAGCAGCGCGGGACAGGCACAAATCTACGAGCAGTACTTC.

The V and J genes are TRBV4-2 and TRBJ1-2; D may be TRBD1 (5 bases). The V gene lost 2 bases and the J gene lost 4 bases, with 14 bases spanning the gap. Germline CDR1 LGHNA, CDR2 YNFKEQ. The CDR3 contains 15 residues. The CDR3 loop reads CASSQPGGQIYGYTF. The DNA of the CDR3 is TGTGCCAGCAGCCAACCGGGGGGTCAGATCTATGGCTACACCTTC.

The table lists this clone with a few counts. This chain links TRBV7-9 with TRBJ1-1; D remains ambiguous. The length of the CDR3 is 12 residues. Germline V gene lookup returns CDR1 SEHNR and CDR2 FQNEAQ (reference sequence). Trimming left V 5 bases short and J 7 bases short, with 11 bases between. The DNA for the CDR3 is TGTGCCAGCAGCCCCGGTACTCGTGAAGCTTTCTTT. Its protein product is CASSPGTREAFF.

As regards this clone: One end of the junction does not line up with germline, which may come from a read error. This chain connects TRBV7-9 to TRBJ1-1; tentative D call: TRBD1 (5 bases). CDR1 is SEHNR, CDR2 FQNEAQ, per germline (reference sequence). This CDR3 region has 16 residues. CDR3 nucleotides: TGTTCCAGCAGCTTCCTACCAGGGAAGGGGCACACTGAAGCTTTCTTT. It encodes CSSSFLPGKGHTEAFF.

The rearrangement uses TRBV6-1 and TRBJ2-7; 9 nucleotides line up with TRBD1. Losses at the gene ends were 6 bases for V and 3 bases for J; bases not matched to a gene: 3. Germline loops: CDR1 MNHNS, CDR2 SASEGT. The CDR3 is 13 amino acids. The CDR3 coding sequence is TGTGCCAGCAGGTCGGGACAGGGCTACGAGCAGTACTTC. Residues: CASRSGQGYEQYF.

The chain recombines TRBV18 with TRBJ2-7; TRBD1 is a possible D gene (5 bases). The CDR3 extends over 14 amino acids. Trimming pared 1 base from V and 2 bases from J, leaving 9 bases between. The germline CDR1 and CDR2 sequences are KGHSH and LQKENI. In DNA, the CDR3 is TGTGCCAGCTCACCACAGGGGTCCCCCTACGAGCAGTACTTC. This gives the protein CASSPQGSPYEQYF.

The V gene is TRBV7-2, the J gene TRBJ2-7, with 9 bases matching TRBD1. Germline trimming cut 5 bases from V and 6 bases from J; bases unmatched to any gene: 2. The CDR3 spans 12 residues. Per germline, CDR1 SGHTA and CDR2 FQGNSA. DNA of the CDR3: TGTGCCAGCAGCCCGGACAGGGGCGAGCAGTACTTC. Amino acids: CASSPDRGEQYF.

V and J are TRBV27 and TRBJ2-6, with TRBD1 matching over 8 bases. Germline CDR1 MNHEY, CDR2 SMNVEV (reference sequence). Trimming removed 4 bases from V and 0 bases from J; junction bases left unmatched: 8. The CDR3 covers 18 residues. CDR3 sequence: CASSSRTGPSSGANVLTF. CDR3 DNA: TGTGCCAGCAGTTCCCGGACAGGGCCAAGCTCTGGGGCCAACGTCCTGACTTTC.

This chain uses TRBV28 with TRBJ1-1, with D maybe TRBD1 (6 bases). CDR3 length: 13 amino acids. V was pared by 11 bases and J by 0 bases, with 13 bases between. Germline lookup yields CDR1 MDHEN and CDR2 SYDVKM. CDR3 sequence reads: CAGRGQLNTEAFF. CDR3 DNA sequence: TGTGCCGGCCGAGGACAGCTGAACACTGAAGCTTTCTTT.

The rearrangement links TRBV27 to TRBJ2-1, with 7 bases that match TRBD1. This CDR3 spans 14 amino acids. The germline V gene has CDR1 MNHEY and CDR2 SMNVEV (reference sequence). Trimming removed 10 bases from V and 2 bases from J; junction bases left unmatched: 8. CDR3 sequence: CATKGAPAYNEQFF. The CDR3, as DNA: TGTGCCACCAAGGGGGCCCCGGCCTACAATGAGCAGTTCTTC.

To note about this clone: One junction end disagrees with the germline gene, perhaps due to a read error. The V and J genes are TRBV7-9 and TRBJ2-5; maybe TRBD1 (5 bases). Germline V lookup: CDR1 SEHNR, CDR2 FQNEAQ (reference sequence). There are 12 residues in the CDR3. DNA for the CDR3: TGTTCCAGCAGCCAACTAACAGGCGCCCCCAACTTC. This gives the protein CSSSQLTGAPNF.

This chain uses TRBV9 with TRBJ2-3, with D perhaps TRBD2 (5 bases). Trimming removed 4 bases at V and 3 bases at J, with 15 bases between. CDR3 length: 15 residues. CDR1 SGDLS and CDR2 YYNGEE come from the germline V gene. CDR3 amino acids: CASSNGGAVTDTQYF. CDR3 in DNA: TGTGCCAGCAGCAACGGTGGAGCGGTTACAGATACGCAGTATTTT.